This T cell receptor (beta chain) was captured in a study of T cell changes during pregnancy in multiple sclerosis. Libraries were prepared by immunoSEQ multiplex PCR; TCRdb keeps only in-frame clonotypes and omits some of them. Altogether 65,000 to 85,000 clones are present, roughly 90% being singletons, with the ten largest covering around 9.5%. Trimming shortened V by 2 bases and J by 7 bases, and 10 bases separated the two germline ends. Germline-derived CDR1 and CDR2 are SGHNT and YYREEE (reference sequence). The length of the CDR3 is 13 residues. This TCR was sampled from a female donor in good health, enrolled as a control in a pregnancy study. The gene calls are TRBV5-4 and TRBJ2-1, with D possibly TRBD1 on 6 matching bases. The starting material was peripheral blood, obtained after pregnancy. The DNA of the CDR3 is TGTGCCAGCAGCTTCGCAGGGGTGAATGAGCAGTTCTTC. This translates into CASSFAGVNEQFF. The whole variable domain, filled in from reference TRBV5-4 and TRBJ2-1, reads ETGVTQSPTHLIKTRGQQVTLRCSSQSGHNTVSWYQQALGQGPQFIFQYYREEENGRGNFPPRFSGLQFPNYSSELNVNALELDDSALYLCASSFAGVNEQFFGPGTRLTVL.